The 20 T cell receptor beta chains listed next were all sequenced from one sample in a study of blood T cells in healthy people across ages. The authors ran a second PCR of 7 to 11 cycles using a sample-barcoded 5' primer and a J-beta primer mix. One entry per CDR3 protein results from TCRdb running MiXCR on the 5' RACE reads. This repertoire shows more than 1,400,000 distinct CDR3 sequences, approximately 42% found once; its top ten account for under 8%. Input material: blood. Receptors were obtained from a woman aged 18 to 35 in good health.

This chain's CDR3 is CASVPRETTKKAFF. CDR3 coding DNA: TGTGCCAGCGTCCCCCGGGAGACAACAAAGAAAGCTTTCTTT. The chain is built from TRBV21-1 and TRBJ1-1; whether TRBD1, the table's D call, matches the DNA was not checked. TRBV21-1 is termed a pseudogene. The CDR3 is 14 amino acids.

The J gene is TRBJ2-3, the V gene TRBV20-1; 12 bases align to TRBD2. This CDR3 is built from 15 residues. V was clipped by 4 bases and J by 0 bases; unmatched bases: 2. Germline V lookup: CDR1 DFQATT, CDR2 SNEGSKA (reference sequence). The CDR3 nucleotides read TGCAGTGCTAAACTAGCGGGGGGCAGCACAGATACGCAGTATTTT. It codes for CSAKLAGGSTDTQYF.

The chain couples TRBV12-3 or TRBV12-4 to TRBJ1-1; D may be TRBD1 (5 bases). V lost 4 bases, J lost 13 bases, and 22 bases lay in between. The CDR3 has 14 residues. CDR3 protein: CASSYYGAGEEVFF. For the CDR3, the DNA is TGTGCCAGCAGTTATTATGGCGCGGGGGAGGAGGTTTTCTTT.

This chain uses TRBV29-1 with TRBJ1-2; tentative D call: TRBD1 (5 bases). The CDR3 has 15 amino acids. V lost 5 bases and J 4 bases, leaving 20 bases between the germline ends. The V gene's germline CDR1 is SQVTM and CDR2 ANQGSEA. The CDR3 reads CSVLPGRGGIYGYTF. DNA for the CDR3: TGCAGCGTTCTCCCAGGACGGGGGGGGATCTATGGCTACACCTTC.

The chain uses TRBV30 and TRBJ2-7, with unresolved D. V gave up 4 bases and J gave up 7 bases, with 11 bases separating them. CDR3 length: 11 residues. Germline V gene sequence: CDR1 GTSNPN, CDR2 SVGIG (reference sequence). In DNA form, the CDR3 reads TGTGCCTGGACCGAAATAGGGGAGCAGTACTTC. Encoded protein: CAWTEIGEQYF.

The chain links TRBV5-1 to TRBJ2-3, with 7 bases identical to TRBD2. Germline values: CDR1 SGHRS, CDR2 YFSETQ. V shed 4 bases, J shed 3 bases, and the junction held 14 bases outside the gene matches. CDR3 size: 17 residues. The CDR3 region has the DNA TGCGCCAGCAGCCTGTCCCTCCGGGGGGATCGGACAGATACGCAGTATTTT. Protein: CASSLSLRGDRTDTQYF.

This chain uses TRBV6-1 with TRBJ2-1, with 7 bases fitting TRBD2. The CDR3 consists of 14 residues. From germline, CDR1 is MNHNS and CDR2 SASEGT. Losses at the gene ends were 0 bases for V and 8 bases for J; bases not matched to a gene: 4. Here the CDR3 reads CASSEARGWDEQFF. In nucleotides, the CDR3 is TGTGCCAGCAGTGAAGCGCGGGGGTGGGATGAGCAGTTCTTC.

The chain joins TRBV27 to TRBJ1-2, with 7 nucleotides matching TRBD1. This CDR3 is built from 14 residues. With 8 bases clipped from V and 4 bases from J, the junction kept 10 bases outside the gene matches. The germline V gene has CDR1 MNHEY and CDR2 SMNVEV (reference sequence). This CDR3 reads CASGLGGAPYGYTF. For the CDR3, the DNA is TGTGCCAGCGGACTAGGGGGCGCTCCCTATGGCTACACCTTC.

The genes are TRBV7-2 and TRBJ1-5; no definite D call. The CDR3 sequence is 14 residues long. The V gene's germline CDR1 is SGHTA and CDR2 FQGNSA. V gave up 2 bases and J gave up 8 bases, with 13 bases separating them. The chain's CDR3 is CASSLLAGLKPQHF. The CDR3 DNA reads as TGTGCCAGCAGCTTATTGGCAGGCCTGAAGCCCCAGCATTTT.

This clonotype occurred many times. Compared with germline, one end of the junction differs, possibly owing to a read error. The CDR3 nucleotides are TGTGCCAGCAGCAGCCGACTAGCGGGGAATGAGCAGTTCTTC. Translated: CASSSRLAGNEQFF. The V and J genes are TRBV5-1 and TRBJ2-1; 11 bases are shared with TRBD2. Looked up from germline, CDR1 is SGHRS and CDR2 is YFSETQ. CDR3 length: 14 residues.

This clonotype was seen a few times. The chain joins TRBV20-1 to TRBJ1-2, with D unresolved. There are 11 residues in the CDR3. With 1 base removed from V and 8 bases from J, the gap between germline ends came to 8 bases. The germline CDR1 and CDR2 sequences are DFQATT and SNEGSKA (reference sequence). CDR3 loop: CSARGFVGYTF. The CDR3 nucleotides read TGCAGTGCTAGAGGGTTTGTCGGCTACACCTTC.

This clonotype was seen a single time. The chain combines TRBV6-6 with TRBJ2-5; the match to TRBD2 covers 7 bases. With the DNA end fitting TRBJ2-7 better, the J assignment may be wrong. Germline loops: CDR1 MNHNY, CDR2 SVGAGI (reference sequence). The CDR3 runs to 14 residues. CDR3 in DNA: TGTGCCAGCAGACCCGGGAGGAATTCCTACGAGCAGTACTTC. Its protein is CASRPGRNSYEQYF.

This clonotype was found a few times. CDR3 bases: TGTGCCAGCAGTAGGAGTCCAGGGAGGACGGGGGACAATGAGCAGTTCTTC. Protein sequence: CASSRSPGRTGDNEQFF. V and J are TRBV2 and TRBJ2-1, with D perhaps matching TRBD2 (6 bases). Germline V lookup: CDR1 SNHLY, CDR2 FYNNEI. The V end was cut by 5 bases, the J end by 5 bases, with 22 bases between. The CDR3 sequence is 17 residues long. Supplemented by reference TRBV2 and TRBJ2-1, the full variable domain reads EPEVTQTPSHQVTQMGQEVILRCVPISNHLYFYWYRQILGQKVEFLVSFYNNEISEKSEIFDDQFSVERPDGSNFTLKIRSTKLEDSAMYFCASSRSPGRTGDNEQFFGPGTRLTVL.

V and J are TRBV5-1 and TRBJ2-7; TRBD1 is a possible D gene (5 bases). The CDR3 consists of 14 residues. CDR1 and CDR2 from the germline V gene are SGHRS and YFSETQ. V gave up 0 bases and J gave up 4 bases, with 11 bases separating them. CDR3 protein: CASSLEGVVYEQYF. CDR3 nucleotides: TGCGCCAGCAGCTTGGAAGGGGTGGTGTACGAGCAGTACTTC.

Here the CDR3 reads CSASAAGLNNSPLHF. CDR3 sequence (DNA): TGCAGTGCTAGTGCGGCAGGTTTAAATAATTCACCCCTCCACTTT. The V and J genes are TRBV20-1 and TRBJ1-6; D uncertain. The length of the CDR3 is 15 residues. Trimming took 3 bases from V and 5 from J, leaving 14 bases between them. CDR1 DFQATT and CDR2 SNEGSKA come from the germline V gene (reference sequence).

The chain uses TRBV3-1 and TRBJ2-1; D perhaps matches TRBD2 (6 bases). This CDR3 is built from 16 residues. Germline CDR1 is LGHDT and CDR2 is YNNKEL (reference sequence). The V and J ends lost 4 bases and 1 base respectively, with 14 bases between them. DNA for the CDR3: TGTGCCAGCAGCCTTTTCGGGCTAGCGTCCTACAATGAGCAGTTCTTC. It is translated as CASSLFGLASYNEQFF.

The CDR3 DNA sequence: TGTGCCACCAGCAGAGCCGCGGGAACCTACGAGCAGTACTTC. As protein: CATSRAAGTYEQYF. The chain combines TRBV15 with TRBJ2-1, with D maybe TRBD2 (6 bases). The J call is doubtful: the DNA matches TRBJ2-7 better. The germline gives CDR1 LNHNV, CDR2 YYDKDF (reference sequence). The CDR3 extends over 14 amino acids.

The chain combines TRBV5-1 with TRBJ2-4, with TRBD1 identical over 10 bases. The V segment lost 2 bases and the J segment 8 bases; nucleotides outside the gene matches: 7. This CDR3 region has 15 residues. Germline values: CDR1 SGHRS, CDR2 YFSETQ. CDR3: CASSLGGQGIDIQYF. The DNA of the CDR3 is TGCGCCAGCAGCTTAGGGGGACAGGGGATAGACATTCAGTACTTC. The full variable domain, with the rest looked up from reference TRBV5-1 and TRBJ2-4, is KAGVTQTPRYLIKTRGQQVTLSCSPISGHRSVSWYQQTPGQGLQFLFEYFSETQRNKGNFPGRFSGRQFSNSRSEMNVSTLELGDSALYLCASSLGGQGIDIQYFGAGTRLSVL.

This chain links TRBV12-3 or TRBV12-4 with TRBJ2-7; 7 bases are shared with TRBD2. This CDR3 contains 15 residues. V trimming: 0 bases; J trimming: 2 bases; junction bases outside the gene matches: 4. The CDR3 sequence: CASSLAPSGAYEQYF. CDR3 sequence (DNA): TGTGCCAGCAGTTTAGCGCCTAGCGGAGCCTACGAGCAGTACTTC.

Turning to this clonotype: One end of the junction does not line up with germline, which may come from a read error. J is TRBJ2-1 and V is TRBV10-3; D gene unclear. This CDR3 has 13 residues. Germline loops: CDR1 ENHRY, CDR2 SYGVKD. The CDR3 nucleotides read TGTGCCATCAGTGAGTCTGAGTACAATGGGCAGTTCTTC. Translated, it gives CAISESEYNGQFF.